Below, 16 T cell receptor beta chains from the same sample are listed, as sequenced in a study of blood T cell repertoires in COVID-19. TCRdb's copy holds only in-frame clones and misses some; the assay was immunoSEQ multiplex PCR. The sample has 150,000 to 200,000 clones; 76% are singletons. Sequencing was done on a sample of PBMCs or T cells enriched from blood (not recorded which). The origin of the receptors is a woman aged 45-60 years with acute COVID-19.

J is TRBJ2-2 and V is TRBV9; 7 bases line up with TRBD2. Looked up from germline, CDR1 is SGDLS and CDR2 is YYNGEE. The CDR3 is 15 amino acids. V trimming: 2 bases; J trimming: 7 bases; junction bases outside the gene matches: 8. The CDR3 coding sequence is TGTGCCAGCAGCGTTCGGACGGGGGACTACGGGGAGCTGTTTTTT. Translated, it gives CASSVRTGDYGELFF.

This clone came up a few times. The chain combines TRBV27 with TRBJ2-4; a possible D gene is TRBD1 (7 bases). The CDR3 loop spans 17 amino acids. With 4 bases removed from V and 3 bases from J, the gap between germline ends came to 19 bases. Germline V CDR1 and CDR2: MNHEY, SMNVEV (reference sequence). CDR3 sequence: CASSSFWGDRGKNIQYF. As DNA, the CDR3 is TGTGCCAGCAGTTCCTTTTGGGGGGACAGAGGCAAAAACATTCAGTACTTC.

Turning to this clone: Mismatch with germline at one junction end may stem from a read error. The chain joins TRBV4-1 to TRBJ1-1; D may be TRBD1 (5 bases). CDR3 length equals 15 residues. CDR1 and CDR2 (germline): MGHRA, YSYEKL. CDR3 region: CASSQGAGPDTEAFF. CDR3 coding DNA: TGCGCCAGCAGTCAAGGGGCAGGGCCGGACACTGAAGCTTTCTTT.

The V and J genes are TRBV5-6 and TRBJ2-5; D is unresolved. V lost 2 bases and J 4 bases, leaving 15 bases between the germline ends. The CDR3 is 15 residues long. Germline V gene data show CDR1 as SGHDT and CDR2 as YYEEEE. Written as DNA, the CDR3 is TGTGCCAGCAGCTTCCGCAGTCTCGGCGGAGAGACCCAGTACTTC. Translated, it gives CASSFRSLGGETQYF.

The chain carries TRBV28 and TRBJ1-3; D not resolved. This CDR3 is built from 16 residues. Germline V gives CDR1 MDHEN, CDR2 SYDVKM. Trimming took off 5 bases at V and 0 bases at J, with 14 bases between the two ends. The CDR3 here is CASSLGSRASGNTIYF. DNA for the CDR3: TGTGCCAGCAGTCTAGGGAGCCGGGCCTCTGGAAACACCATATATTTT.

Details on this clone: At one end, the junction sequence differs from germline, possibly due to a read error. V gene TRBV7-8 combines with J gene TRBJ1-4; no reliable D call. There are 12 residues in the CDR3. The germline V gene has CDR1 SGHVS and CDR2 FQNEAQ. CDR3 sequence reads: CASSLNTGDPLF. The CDR3 bases are TGTGCCAGCAGCCTAAATACCGGGGATCCCCTCTTT.

This chain uses TRBV5-6 with TRBJ1-3, with 9 bases aligning to TRBD1. The germline V gene encodes CDR1 SGHDT and CDR2 YYEEEE. V dropped 5 bases and J dropped 4; count of bases not matched to a gene: 4. The CDR3 consists of 14 residues. The CDR3 region is CASRTGTGGNTIYF. The CDR3 nucleotides are TGTGCCAGCAGGACCGGGACAGGGGGAAACACCATATATTTT.

This sequence joins TRBV27 and TRBJ2-7; TRBD1 aligns across 8 bases. The CDR3 runs 15 residues. Trimming at V came to 6 bases and at J to 3 bases, leaving 10 bases not matched to a gene. Germline CDR1 MNHEY, CDR2 SMNVEV (reference sequence). This chain's CDR3 is CASSLQGGIGYEQYV. For the CDR3, the DNA is TGTGCCAGCAGCCTACAGGGGGGTATAGGCTACGAGCAGTACGTC.

The chain is built from TRBV11-2 and TRBJ2-7, with D perhaps TRBD1 (6 bases). This CDR3 has 14 residues. The germline V gene encodes CDR1 SGHAT and CDR2 FQNNGV. The V gene lost 5 bases and the J gene lost 1 base, with 12 bases spanning the gap. The CDR3 region has the DNA TGTGCCAGCAGCCCCCAGGGGATGTCCTACGAGCAGTACGTC. Protein sequence: CASSPQGMSYEQYV.

The V call is TRBV7-2, the J call TRBJ1-6; D might be TRBD1 (5 bases). The CDR3 runs to 16 residues. The germline gives CDR1 SGHTA, CDR2 FQGNSA. The germline V and J ends were trimmed by 1 base and 7 bases, with 14 bases remaining between them. In DNA form, the CDR3 reads TGTGCCAGCAGCTTAGTGGTAGGGCGGGGGAATTCACCCCTCCACTTT. Amino acid sequence: CASSLVVGRGNSPLHF. Full variable domain (rest looked up from reference TRBV7-2 and TRBJ1-6): GAGVSQSPSNKVTEKGKDVELRCDPISGHTALYWYRQSLGQGLEFLIYFQGNSAPDKSGLPSDRFSAERTGGSVSTLTIQRTQQEDSAVYLCASSLVVGRGNSPLHFGNGTRLTVT.

A single count supports this clone. This sequence joins TRBV6-5 and TRBJ2-4; D is undetermined. Trimming took off 4 bases at V and 0 bases at J, with 10 bases between the two ends. Per germline, CDR1 MNHEY and CDR2 SVGAGI. CDR3 length: 15 amino acids. The CDR3 loop is CASSSQALAKNIQYF. CDR3 in DNA: TGTGCCAGCAGTTCCCAAGCTTTAGCCAAAAACATTCAGTACTTC.

V is TRBV7-2 and J is TRBJ1-5, with TRBD1 matching 8 bases. CDR3 length: 14 residues. V shed 3 bases and J 7 bases; nucleotides not matched to a gene: 5. Germline-derived CDR1 and CDR2 are SGHTA and FQGNSA. CDR3 region: CASSFDRGRQPQHF. The CDR3 DNA reads as TGTGCCAGCAGCTTCGACAGGGGTCGACAGCCCCAGCATTTT.

The chain carries TRBV7-9 and TRBJ2-3, with D possibly TRBD1 on 5 matching bases. CDR3 length: 15 residues. The V end lost 4 bases, the J end lost 0 bases, and 11 bases lay between the germline ends. CDR1 SEHNR and CDR2 FQNEAQ come from the germline V gene (reference sequence). The CDR3 protein is CASSSSGISTDTQYF. CDR3 bases: TGTGCCAGCAGCTCCTCAGGGATTAGCACAGATACGCAGTATTTT.

This chain joins TRBV6-6 and TRBJ2-2; 12 bases are a match to TRBD2. Germline V gene sequence: CDR1 MNHNY, CDR2 SVGAGI (reference sequence). After removal of 5 bases from V and 5 bases from J, the junction contained 9 bases not matched to a gene. The CDR3 contains 17 residues. For the CDR3, the DNA is TGTGCCAGCAGTCCACAAGGGCTAGCGGGGGGGACCGGGGAGCTGTTTTTT. Its translation: CASSPQGLAGGTGELFF.

The chain uses TRBV5-1 and TRBJ1-1; no clear D gene. The ends were cut back, 0 bases at V and 1 base at J, with 10 bases in the middle. The CDR3 is 15 residues long. Looked up from germline, CDR1 is SGHRS and CDR2 is YFSETQ. The CDR3 here is CASSLGPSKNTEAFF. DNA of the CDR3: TGCGCCAGCAGCTTGGGCCCCAGTAAGAACACTGAAGCTTTCTTT.

J is TRBJ1-5 and V is TRBV20-1; 7 bases fit TRBD1. CDR3 length: 14 residues. Germline V gene data show CDR1 as DFQATT and CDR2 as SNEGSKA (reference sequence). V lost 3 bases, J lost 7 bases, and 9 bases stayed unmatched. CDR3 region: CSASNPQGSQPQHF. CDR3 bases: TGCAGTGCTAGTAATCCACAGGGGAGCCAGCCCCAGCATTTT.